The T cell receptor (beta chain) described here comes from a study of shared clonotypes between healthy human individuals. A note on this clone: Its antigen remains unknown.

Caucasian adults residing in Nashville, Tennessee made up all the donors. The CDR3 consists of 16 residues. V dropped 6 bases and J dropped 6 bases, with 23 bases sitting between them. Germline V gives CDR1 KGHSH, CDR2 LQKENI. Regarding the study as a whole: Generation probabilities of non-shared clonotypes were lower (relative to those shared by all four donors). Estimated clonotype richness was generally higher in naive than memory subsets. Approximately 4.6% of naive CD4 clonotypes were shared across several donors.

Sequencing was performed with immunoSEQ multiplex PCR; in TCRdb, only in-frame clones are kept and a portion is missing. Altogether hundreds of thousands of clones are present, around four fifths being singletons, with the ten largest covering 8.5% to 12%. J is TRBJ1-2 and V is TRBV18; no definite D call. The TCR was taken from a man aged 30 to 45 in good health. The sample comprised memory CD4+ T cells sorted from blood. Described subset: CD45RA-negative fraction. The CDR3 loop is CASSYTVEVTNNGYTF. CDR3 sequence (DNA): TGTGCCAGCTCTTACACCGTGGAAGTCACCAACAATGGCTACACCTTC.